The 10 T cell receptor beta chains below were found in one sample sequenced in a study of blood T cell repertoires in COVID-19. Libraries were prepared by immunoSEQ multiplex PCR; TCRdb keeps only in-frame clonotypes and omits some of them. The table lists approximately 260,000 clones, approximately 88% of them singletons. Sequences were obtained from peripheral blood. The receptors originated from a man between 50 and 59 years old with acute or convalescent COVID-19.

CDR3 nucleotide sequence: TGTGCCAGTAGTATCCGGACAGGGGCCCTCGCAACTAATGAAAAACTGTTTTTT. Encoded protein: CASSIRTGALATNEKLFF. V and J are TRBV19 and TRBJ1-4; TRBD1 matches 9 bases. Germline V gives CDR1 LNHDA, CDR2 SQIVND (reference sequence). With 3 bases clipped from V and 0 bases from J, the junction kept 8 bases outside the gene matches. CDR3 size: 18 residues.

V gene TRBV5-6 combines with J gene TRBJ1-5, with D possibly being TRBD1 (5 bases). The length of the CDR3 is 16 residues. The V end lost 0 bases, the J end lost 4 bases, and 14 bases lay between the germline ends. Germline V gives CDR1 SGHDT, CDR2 YYEEEE. The CDR3: CASSLGSGGGNQPQHF. The CDR3 DNA reads as TGTGCCAGCAGCTTGGGGTCGGGGGGTGGAAATCAGCCCCAGCATTTT.

V is TRBV30 and J is TRBJ2-2; TRBD1 is a possible D gene (5 bases). The V end was cut by 0 bases, the J end by 2 bases, with 7 bases between. Per germline, CDR1 GTSNPN and CDR2 SVGIG (reference sequence). The CDR3 is 14 amino acids. CDR3 loop: CAWSVWGNTGELFF. CDR3 DNA: TGTGCCTGGAGTGTTTGGGGCAACACCGGGGAGCTGTTTTTT.

This chain joins TRBV9 and TRBJ1-2; D unclear. The CDR3 totals 13 residues. Trimming removed 0 bases at V and 8 bases at J, with 11 bases between. CDR1 and CDR2 from the germline V gene are SGDLS and YYNGEE. CDR3 nucleotide sequence: TGTGCCAGCAGCGTAGAGGGCTCGGGGGGCTACACCTTC. Translated, it gives CASSVEGSGGYTF. The variable domain in full, with the rest retrieved from reference TRBV9 and TRBJ1-2, is DSGVTQTPKHLITATGQRVTLRCSPRSGDLSVYWYQQSLDQGLQFLIQYYNGEERAKGNILERFSAQQFPDLHSELNLSSLELGDSALYFCASSVEGSGGYTFGSGTRLTVV.

The V call is TRBV19, the J call TRBJ1-5; D call uncertain. Germline V gene data show CDR1 as LNHDA and CDR2 as SQIVND (reference sequence). This CDR3 is built from 16 residues. V was clipped by 2 bases and J by 0 bases, with 11 bases between them. The CDR3, as DNA: TGTGCCAGTAGTATATATGCTCCGGGTAGCAATCAGCCCCAGCATTTT. It is translated as CASSIYAPGSNQPQHF.

This clone was seen a few times. The CDR3 sequence is CASSPQGIEAFF. The CDR3 DNA follows: TGTGCCAGCAGTCCACAGGGAATTGAAGCTTTCTTT. The chain has TRBV2 and TRBJ1-1; tentatively, D is TRBD1 (6 bases). V dropped 5 bases and J dropped 7 bases, with 11 bases sitting between them. CDR3 length: 12 amino acids. Germline values: CDR1 SNHLY, CDR2 FYNNEI.

The V call is TRBV6-5, the J call TRBJ1-3, with 7 bases that match TRBD1. The CDR3 is 15 residues long. V trimming: 5 bases; J trimming: 1 base; junction bases outside the gene matches: 5. CDR1 is MNHEY, CDR2 SVGAGI, per germline. CDR3: CASSISRGSGNTIYF. The CDR3 DNA follows: TGTGCCAGCAGTATTTCCAGGGGGTCTGGAAACACCATATATTTT.

This clone appeared once. This rearrangement joins TRBV25-1 to TRBJ2-5; TRBD2 is a possible D gene (5 bases). V lost 4 bases and J 5 bases, leaving 14 bases between the germline ends. CDR3 length: 14 amino acids. CDR1 and CDR2 from the germline V gene are MGHDK and SYGVNS. CDR3 bases: TGTGCCAGCAGTGGTAGACTATCGGGGGAGACCCAGTACTTC. Translated, it gives CASSGRLSGETQYF.

This chain uses TRBV30 with TRBJ2-1, with TRBD1 matching over 9 bases. The CDR3 consists of 15 residues. Trimming removed 3 bases from V and 10 bases from J; junction bases left unmatched: 13. The germline V gene encodes CDR1 GTSNPN and CDR2 SVGIG (reference sequence). The CDR3 loop is CAWRMDRGRTQEQFF. The CDR3 DNA follows: TGTGCCTGGAGGATGGACAGGGGCCGCACCCAGGAGCAGTTCTTC.

The chain uses TRBV13 and TRBJ1-1; TRBD1 matches at 9 bases. J was trimmed by 4 bases and V by 5 bases; bases with no gene match: 8. Germline CDR1 reads PRHDT; CDR2 reads FYEKMQ (reference sequence). The CDR3 has 15 residues. The CDR3 is CASSTQQGARTEAFF. The CDR3 DNA reads TGTGCCAGCAGCACCCAACAGGGGGCGCGCACTGAAGCTTTCTTT.